The 15 T cell receptor beta chains given below trace back to one sample, sequenced in a study of shared clonotypes between healthy human individuals. Measured with immunoSEQ multiplex PCR; TCRdb has only the in-frame clones, and not every one. The sample lists millions of clones; more than 90% were seen once. Sequenced material: naive CD4+ T cells sorted from blood. Subset here: CD45RA+ positively selected. The receptors come from a young man in good health.

Details on this clone: Other nucleotide sequences from this sample produce the same CDR3. The rearrangement joins TRBV5-1 to TRBJ1-1; perhaps TRBD1 as D (5 bases). The CDR3 runs to 16 residues. V dropped 0 bases and J dropped 1 base, with 13 bases sitting between them. The germline gives CDR1 SGHRS, CDR2 YFSETQ. CDR3 loop: CASSLAGGAANTEAFF. CDR3 DNA: TGCGCCAGCAGCTTGGCCGGTGGGGCAGCGAACACTGAAGCTTTCTTT.

This clone has only a few counts. The sample carries other DNA sequences with the same CDR3. The chain recombines TRBV18 with TRBJ1-5, with D uncertain. Germline CDR1 reads KGHSH; CDR2 reads LQKENI. Trimming cost V 2 bases and J 1 base, with 9 bases left between them. The CDR3 spans 15 residues. The CDR3 region is CASSPGQLSNQPQHF. CDR3 nucleotide sequence: TGTGCCAGCTCACCAGGGCAGTTGAGCAATCAGCCCCAGCATTTT.

The CDR3 DNA sequence: TGTGCCAGCAGTTATAGCGGGAGGAGGGACGGGGAGCTGTTTTTT. Residues: CASSYSGRRDGELFF. The chain combines TRBV6-6 with TRBJ2-2, with 10 bases that match TRBD2. The CDR3 totals 15 residues. Germline V gives CDR1 MNHNY, CDR2 SVGAGI (reference sequence). V shed 3 bases, J shed 7 bases, and the junction held 5 bases outside the gene matches.

This chain's CDR3 is CASSYSIAGEQYF. In DNA form, the CDR3 reads TGTGCCAGCAGTTACTCGATCGCAGGGGAGCAGTACTTC. The V call is TRBV6-5, the J call TRBJ2-7; tentatively, D is TRBD1 (5 bases). The CDR3 is 13 amino acids. Germline-derived CDR1 and CDR2 are MNHEY and SVGAGI. The V gene lost 0 bases and the J gene lost 7 bases, with 10 bases spanning the gap.

This clone showed up just once. The J gene is TRBJ2-5, the V gene TRBV7-2; D gene uncertain. Germline CDR1 and CDR2: SGHTA and FQGNSA. V lost 5 bases and J lost 4, with 17 bases in between. The CDR3 is 15 residues long. CDR3 residues: CASSPGSPLGETQYF. CDR3 bases: TGTGCCAGCAGCCCTGGGTCCCCGCTGGGAGAGACCCAGTACTTC.

This chain connects TRBV5-6 to TRBJ2-7; 7 bases agree with TRBD1. CDR3 length equals 15 residues. Germline lookup yields CDR1 SGHDT and CDR2 YYEEEE. V dropped 2 bases and J dropped 2; count of bases not matched to a gene: 7. The CDR3 region is CASSLTGTATYEQYF. The CDR3 DNA is TGTGCCAGCAGCTTAACTGGGACAGCGACCTACGAGCAGTACTTC.

A word on this clone: Other DNA sequences in this sample translate to the same CDR3. The gene calls are TRBV5-1 and TRBJ2-7; D might be TRBD1 or TRBD2, each matching 6 bases. Looked up from germline, CDR1 is SGHRS and CDR2 is YFSETQ. V was shortened by 2 bases and J by 0 bases, with 15 bases between the two germline ends. The CDR3 loop spans 16 amino acids. CDR3 region: CASSLDRGPSSYEQYF. CDR3 coding DNA: TGCGCCAGCAGCTTAGATCGGGGGCCTTCCTCCTACGAGCAGTACTTC.

This clone was found once. V and J are TRBV30 and TRBJ1-2; TRBD1 matches 7 bases. Germline V gene sequence: CDR1 GTSNPN, CDR2 SVGIG (reference sequence). The ends lost 0 bases at V and 5 bases at J; junction bases unmatched: 6. CDR3 size: 14 residues. CDR3 region: CAWSVWGTVYGYTF. The CDR3 DNA is TGTGCCTGGAGTGTTTGGGGGACAGTATATGGCTACACCTTC. The variable domain in full, completed from reference TRBV30 and TRBJ1-2, reads SQTIHQWPATLVQPVGSPLSLECTVEGTSNPNLYWYRQAAGRGLQLLFYSVGIGQISSEVPQNLSASRPQDRQFILSSKKLLLSDSGFYLCAWSVWGTVYGYTFGSGTRLTVV.

The V gene is TRBV6-1, the J gene TRBJ2-7, with 10 bases matching TRBD2. CDR1 MNHNS and CDR2 SASEGT come from the germline V gene. The trim removed 6 bases at V and 4 bases at J, leaving 6 bases unmatched. This CDR3 contains 14 residues. CDR3 sequence (DNA): TGTGCCAGCAGAAGGGGGGGACTAGCGTACGAGCAGTACTTC. Residues: CASRRGGLAYEQYF.

Remarks on this clone: This same CDR3 is encoded by further DNA sequences in the sample. V usage is TRBV11-3 and J usage is TRBJ2-7; the D is unclear. The V gene lost 2 bases and the J gene lost 4 bases, with 6 bases spanning the gap. Germline CDR1 reads SGHNT; CDR2 reads YENEEA. The CDR3 length is 12 residues. The chain's CDR3 is CASSLRGYEQYF. CDR3 nucleotide sequence: TGTGCCAGCAGCTTACGAGGATACGAGCAGTACTTC. The entire variable domain, with the rest obtained from reference TRBV11-3 and TRBJ2-7, is as follows: EAGVVQSPRYKIIEKKQPVAFWCNPISGHNTLYWYLQNLGQGPELLIRYENEEAVDDSQLPKDRFSAERLKGVDSTLKIQPAELGDSAVYLCASSLRGYEQYFGPGTRLTVT.

The gene calls are TRBV5-1 and TRBJ2-1; D assignment may be TRBD1 or TRBD2 (6 bases each). The germline gives CDR1 SGHRS, CDR2 YFSETQ. This CDR3 has 18 residues. The V end lost 1 base, the J end lost 6 bases, and 23 bases lay between the germline ends. CDR3 in amino acids: CASSLWGRGLRDTNEQFF. CDR3 DNA: TGCGCCAGCAGCTTGTGGGGGCGGGGATTGCGGGATACCAATGAGCAGTTCTTC.

The chain uses TRBV19 and TRBJ1-2; no reliable D call. V was pared by 8 bases and J by 8 bases, with 15 bases between. This CDR3 contains 12 residues. Germline CDR1 is LNHDA and CDR2 is SQIVND (reference sequence). The CDR3 is CASSNPPEGYTF. The CDR3 nucleotides read TGTGCCAGTTCTAACCCTCCCGAGGGCTACACCTTC.

The chain links TRBV15 to TRBJ1-6, with D possibly TRBD1 on 6 matching bases. V was shortened by 0 bases and J by 9 bases, with 15 bases between the two germline ends. Germline V lookup: CDR1 LNHNV, CDR2 YYDKDF (reference sequence). The CDR3 is made up of 16 amino acids. In DNA, the CDR3 is TGTGCCACCAGCAGAGATCCGACAGGTACAGGTTCACCCCTCCACTTT. It codes for CATSRDPTGTGSPLHF.

The V gene is TRBV28, the J gene TRBJ1-5; TRBD1 might be the D (5 bases). The CDR3 sequence is 13 residues long. Germline CDR1 is MDHEN and CDR2 is SYDVKM. The V end was cut by 8 bases, the J end by 4 bases, with 12 bases between. The CDR3 region is CASGKAGNQPQHF. CDR3 nucleotide sequence: TGTGCCAGCGGTAAGGCAGGGAATCAGCCCCAGCATTTT. The variable domain in full, with the rest retrieved from reference TRBV28 and TRBJ1-5, is DVKVTQSSRYLVKRTGEKVFLECVQDMDHENMFWYRQDPGLGLRLIYFSYDVKMKEKGDIPEGYSVSREKKERFSLILESASTNQTSMYLCASGKAGNQPQHFGDGTRLSIL.

As to this clone: Additional DNA sequences in this sample encode the identical CDR3. The chain links TRBV6-5 to TRBJ1-4, with no clear D. CDR1 and CDR2 from the germline V gene are MNHEY and SVGAGI. The CDR3 consists of 11 residues. V gave up 5 bases and J gave up 5 bases, with 3 bases separating them. This CDR3 is CASSQNEKLFF. CDR3 sequence (DNA): TGTGCCAGCAGTCAAAATGAAAAACTGTTTTTT.